Listed here are 25 T cell receptor beta chains from one sample, sequenced in a study of T cell changes during pregnancy in multiple sclerosis. Profiling relied on immunoSEQ multiplex PCR, and the TCRdb table lists in-frame clones only, not all of them. This sample yields 51,000 or so clones, of which approximately 93% are seen a single time; 1.5% to 2% belongs to the top ten. Material: peripheral blood, obtained in the second trimester of pregnancy. The receptors come from a female donor with multiple sclerosis, enrolled in a pregnancy study.

The rearrangement joins TRBV11-3 to TRBJ2-1; 7 nucleotides match TRBD1. After removal of 5 bases from V and 6 bases from J, the junction contained 4 bases not matched to a gene. This CDR3 has 13 residues. Germline CDR1 SGHNT, CDR2 YENEEA. Here the CDR3 DNA reads TGTGCCAGCAGCCCACGGACAGGCAATGAGCAGTTCTTC. This translates into CASSPRTGNEQFF. The full variable domain, its missing parts supplied by reference TRBV11-3 and TRBJ2-1, is EAGVVQSPRYKIIEKKQPVAFWCNPISGHNTLYWYLQNLGQGPELLIRYENEEAVDDSQLPKDRFSAERLKGVDSTLKIQPAELGDSAVYLCASSPRTGNEQFFGPGTRLTVL.

The rearrangement joins TRBV4-2 to TRBJ2-2; 14 bases are shared with TRBD2. CDR3 length: 19 amino acids. CDR1 is LGHNA, CDR2 YNFKEQ, per germline. V was pared by 4 bases and J by 0 bases, with 7 bases of the junction left unmatched. Here the CDR3 DNA reads TGTGCCAGCAGCCGCAGCTCGGGACTAGCGGGAGCGAACACCGGGGAGCTGTTTTTT. This codes for CASSRSSGLAGANTGELFF.

The table lists this clone with a few counts. This chain connects TRBV25-1 to TRBJ1-5; D may be TRBD1 (5 bases). The V and J ends lost 3 bases and 4 bases respectively, with 16 bases between them. Germline assignment: CDR1 MGHDK and CDR2 SYGVNS. The CDR3 is made up of 16 amino acids. The CDR3 reads CASSEGAGDGNQPQHF. CDR3 DNA: TGTGCCAGCAGTGAGGGAGCGGGGGACGGAAATCAGCCCCAGCATTTT.

The genes are TRBV7-9 and TRBJ2-6; 8 bases line up with TRBD2. Looked up from germline, CDR1 is SEHNR and CDR2 is FQNEAQ (reference sequence). The V gene end was trimmed by 7 bases and the J gene end by 2 bases; junction bases not matched to a gene: 10. The CDR3 totals 17 residues. For the CDR3, the DNA is TGTGCCAGCAACCCAGGGCGGGGGGCCGCTGGGGCCAACGTCCTGACTTTC. Translated: CASNPGRGAAGANVLTF.

This chain joins TRBV25-1 and TRBJ1-2, with a tentative D call TRBD1 (5 bases). Germline V CDR1 and CDR2: MGHDK, SYGVNS. Trimming stripped 7 bases from V and 1 base from J, with 10 bases between. The CDR3 consists of 13 residues. CDR3 sequence: CASTRGGNYGYTF. The CDR3 bases are TGTGCCAGCACCCGGGGGGGTAACTATGGCTACACCTTC.

The gene calls are TRBV5-1 and TRBJ2-7, with TRBD2 matching 8 bases. CDR1 is SGHRS and CDR2 is YFSETQ in the germline V gene. The V gene end was trimmed by 5 bases and the J gene end by 0 bases; junction bases not matched to a gene: 10. The CDR3 consists of 16 residues. In DNA, the CDR3 is TGCGCCAGCAGTTATCTAGCGGGCCAATCCTCCTACGAGCAGTACTTC. It codes for CASSYLAGQSSYEQYF. Supplemented by reference TRBV5-1 and TRBJ2-7, the full variable domain reads KAGVTQTPRYLIKTRGQQVTLSCSPISGHRSVSWYQQTPGQGLQFLFEYFSETQRNKGNFPGRFSGRQFSNSRSEMNVSTLELGDSALYLCASSYLAGQSSYEQYFGPGTRLTVT.

The chain is built from TRBV7-9 and TRBJ1-1; D unresolved. The V end was cut by 5 bases, the J end by 2 bases, with 9 bases between. This CDR3 region has 13 residues. In germline, CDR1 is SEHNR, CDR2 FQNEAQ (reference sequence). CDR3 amino acids: CASSRNTNTEAFF. In DNA, the CDR3 is TGTGCCAGCAGCCGAAACACAAACACTGAAGCTTTCTTT.

This chain uses TRBV2 with TRBJ1-2; TRBD1 matches at 8 bases. V lost 5 bases to trimming and J lost 4 bases; unmatched junction nucleotides: 9. Germline CDR1 and CDR2: SNHLY and FYNNEI. The CDR3 runs 15 residues. CDR3: CASSPGQGKGYGYTF. The DNA for the CDR3 is TGTGCCAGCAGTCCCGGACAGGGAAAGGGCTATGGCTACACCTTC.

A single count supports this clone. The CDR3 region is CASSRGLSYEQYF. DNA for the CDR3: TGTGCCAGTAGTAGGGGACTCTCCTACGAGCAGTACTTC. The V gene is TRBV19, the J gene TRBJ2-7, with D maybe TRBD2 (6 bases). The CDR3 runs to 13 residues. Germline loops: CDR1 LNHDA, CDR2 SQIVND (reference sequence). The V and J ends lost 4 bases and 0 bases respectively, with 7 bases between them.

This chain links TRBV5-1 with TRBJ2-1, with D perhaps matching TRBD2 (5 bases). V lost 4 bases and J lost 5, with 13 bases in between. The CDR3 has 14 amino acids. Germline V gives CDR1 SGHRS, CDR2 YFSETQ. For the CDR3, the DNA is TGCGCCAGCAGCCGGACGGAGACTAACAATGAGCAGTTCTTC. Translation: CASSRTETNNEQFF. The full variable domain, its missing parts supplied by reference TRBV5-1 and TRBJ2-1, is KAGVTQTPRYLIKTRGQQVTLSCSPISGHRSVSWYQQTPGQGLQFLFEYFSETQRNKGNFPGRFSGRQFSNSRSEMNVSTLELGDSALYLCASSRTETNNEQFFGPGTRLTVL.

The rearrangement uses TRBV27 and TRBJ1-2; D gene uncertain. The CDR3 extends over 11 amino acids. Deletions cut 5 bases from V and 7 bases from J, with 8 bases between. Germline assignment: CDR1 MNHEY and CDR2 SMNVEV (reference sequence). CDR3 sequence reads: CASSSGFGYTF. In nucleotides, the CDR3 is TGTGCCAGCAGTAGCGGATTTGGCTACACCTTC.

V and J are TRBV2 and TRBJ1-1, with D unresolved. This CDR3 comprises 18 residues. The germline V gene encodes CDR1 SNHLY and CDR2 FYNNEI. V lost 6 bases, J lost 3 bases, and 26 bases lay in between. The CDR3 protein is CASSSDEGISWADTEAFF. CDR3 DNA sequence: TGTGCCAGCAGCAGTGACGAGGGAATCTCCTGGGCGGACACTGAAGCTTTCTTT.

This chain joins TRBV4-1 and TRBJ2-5, with TRBD2 matching over 10 bases. The CDR3 contains 16 residues. From germline, CDR1 is MGHRA and CDR2 YSYEKL. J lost 7 bases, V lost 3 bases, and 11 bases had no gene match. The CDR3 region is CASSQTPSGSSGTQYF. CDR3 DNA: TGCGCCAGCAGCCAGACCCCTAGCGGGAGTTCAGGGACCCAGTACTTC.

This chain uses TRBV9 with TRBJ1-1; D unclear. CDR1 and CDR2 from the germline V gene are SGDLS and YYNGEE. This CDR3 contains 12 residues. Trimming removed 3 bases at V and 1 base at J, with 4 bases between. The CDR3 sequence: CASSAGNTEAFF. CDR3 in DNA: TGTGCCAGCAGCGCGGGGAACACTGAAGCTTTCTTT.

J is TRBJ1-2 and V is TRBV19; 9 bases are a match to TRBD1. The CDR3 contains 17 residues. CDR1 is LNHDA and CDR2 is SQIVND in the germline V gene (reference sequence). Trimming at V came to 2 bases and at J to 2 bases, leaving 9 bases not matched to a gene. This CDR3 reads CASSITRTGEFNYGYTF. The CDR3 nucleotides read TGTGCCAGTAGTATAACCAGGACAGGGGAATTCAACTATGGCTACACCTTC.

V usage is TRBV6-6 and J usage is TRBJ1-2, with TRBD1 matching over 8 bases. This CDR3 is built from 13 residues. The V segment lost 8 bases and the J segment 4 bases; nucleotides outside the gene matches: 6. The germline V gene encodes CDR1 MNHNY and CDR2 SVGAGI (reference sequence). The DNA of the CDR3 is TGTGCCAGCTTACAGGGGACAGGCTATGGCTACACCTTC. Translating it yields CASLQGTGYGYTF.

This clone was seen a single time. This chain connects TRBV25-1 to TRBJ2-1, with D perhaps matching TRBD2 (5 bases). This CDR3 region has 13 residues. Germline V gene lookup returns CDR1 MGHDK and CDR2 SYGVNS. V shed 10 bases and J shed 5 bases, with 15 bases lying between them. CDR3 coding DNA: TGTGCCACCCGTCGGGCTAGCAACAATGAGCAGTTCTTC. This gives the protein CATRRASNNEQFF.

The rearrangement uses TRBV7-2 and TRBJ1-5; D is unclear. The CDR3 is 15 residues long. The V end lost 1 base, the J end lost 2 bases, and 9 bases lay between the germline ends. CDR1 is SGHTA and CDR2 is FQGNSA in the germline V gene. DNA for the CDR3: TGTGCCAGCAGCTTAGGAGGGCCGGGCAATCAGCCCCAGCATTTT. This encodes CASSLGGPGNQPQHF.

The genes are TRBV6-5 and TRBJ2-7; tentative D call: TRBD1 (5 bases). V was trimmed by 3 bases and J by 2 bases, leaving 8 bases between them. Per germline, CDR1 MNHEY and CDR2 SVGAGI. The CDR3 loop spans 13 amino acids. The CDR3 sequence: CASSYDRTYEQYF. The CDR3 region has the DNA TGTGCCAGCAGTTATGACAGAACCTACGAGCAGTACTTC.

The chain has TRBV4-1 and TRBJ2-1, with D possibly TRBD1 on 6 matching bases. The CDR3 is 13 residues long. Germline CDR1 is MGHRA and CDR2 is YSYEKL. V dropped 6 bases and J dropped 9 bases, with 15 bases sitting between them. The CDR3, as DNA: TGCGCCAGCAGAGATCCGGGACAACGTGAGCAGTTCTTC. Amino acid sequence: CASRDPGQREQFF.

The chain employs TRBV7-2 and TRBJ2-5, with unresolved D. This CDR3 region has 12 residues. Germline loops: CDR1 SGHTA, CDR2 FQGNSA. Trimming removed 4 bases at V and 0 bases at J, with 3 bases between. CDR3 sequence (DNA): TGTGCCAGCAGCTCTTACCAAGAGACCCAGTACTTC. The encoded protein is CASSSYQETQYF.

The rearrangement joins TRBV7-8 to TRBJ2-5; D is possibly TRBD2 (5 bases). The germline gives CDR1 SGHVS, CDR2 FQNEAQ. The CDR3 sequence is 15 residues long. Deletions cut 5 bases from V and 5 bases from J, with 18 bases between. The chain's CDR3 is CASSPLVAGRETQYF. CDR3 DNA sequence: TGTGCCAGCAGCCCACTAGTGGCAGGACGGGAGACCCAGTACTTC.

The J gene is TRBJ1-2, the V gene TRBV4-3; 7 nucleotides match TRBD1. Germline lookup yields CDR1 LGHNA and CDR2 YSLEER. CDR3 length: 14 residues. The trim removed 1 base at V and 3 bases at J, leaving 2 bases unmatched. CDR3 in amino acids: CASSQGDSDYGYTF. CDR3 nucleotides: TGCGCCAGCAGCCAAGGGGACAGCGACTATGGCTACACCTTC.

This rearrangement joins TRBV4-2 to TRBJ2-7, with D possibly matching TRBD1 (6 bases). The germline V gene encodes CDR1 LGHNA and CDR2 YNFKEQ. Deletions cut 1 base from V and 0 bases from J, with 10 bases between. CDR3 size: 15 residues. Here the CDR3 reads CASSQVTDSSYEQYF. The DNA of the CDR3 is TGTGCCAGCAGCCAAGTTACGGACAGCTCCTACGAGCAGTACTTC.

This chain connects TRBV14 to TRBJ1-1, with D unresolved. CDR1 is SGHDN and CDR2 is FVKESK in the germline V gene. Trimming stripped 0 bases from V and 0 bases from J, with 14 bases between. This CDR3 contains 17 residues. In DNA, the CDR3 is TGTGCCAGCAGCCAAGAGAGACACGGAATAATGAACACTGAAGCTTTCTTT. Translating it yields CASSQERHGIMNTEAFF.